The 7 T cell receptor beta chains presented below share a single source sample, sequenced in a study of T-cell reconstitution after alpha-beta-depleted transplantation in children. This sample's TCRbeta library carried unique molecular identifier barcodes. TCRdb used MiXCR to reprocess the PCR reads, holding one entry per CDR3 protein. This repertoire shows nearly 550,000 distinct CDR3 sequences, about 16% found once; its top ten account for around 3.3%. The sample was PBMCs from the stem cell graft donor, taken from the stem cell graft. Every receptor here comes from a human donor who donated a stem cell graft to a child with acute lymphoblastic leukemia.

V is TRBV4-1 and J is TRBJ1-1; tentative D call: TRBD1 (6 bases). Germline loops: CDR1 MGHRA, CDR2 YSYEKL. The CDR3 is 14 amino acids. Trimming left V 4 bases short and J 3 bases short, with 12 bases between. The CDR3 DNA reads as TGCGCCAGCAGCCCCAGGGGCGGGGACACTGAAGCTTTCTTT. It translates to CASSPRGGDTEAFF.

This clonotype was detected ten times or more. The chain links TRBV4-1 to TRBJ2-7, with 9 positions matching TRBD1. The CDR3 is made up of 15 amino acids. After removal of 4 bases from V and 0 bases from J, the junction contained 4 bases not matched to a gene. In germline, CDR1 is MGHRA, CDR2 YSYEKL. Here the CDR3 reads CASSLVGQGSYEQYF. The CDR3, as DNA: TGCGCCAGCAGCCTTGTGGGACAGGGCTCCTACGAGCAGTACTTC.

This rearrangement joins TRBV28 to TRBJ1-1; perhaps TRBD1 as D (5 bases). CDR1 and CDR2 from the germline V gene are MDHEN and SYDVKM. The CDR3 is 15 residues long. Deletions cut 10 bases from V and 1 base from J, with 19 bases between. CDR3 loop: CAMGPGARRNTEAFF. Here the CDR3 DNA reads TGTGCCATGGGCCCCGGGGCCCGGAGGAACACTGAAGCTTTCTTT.

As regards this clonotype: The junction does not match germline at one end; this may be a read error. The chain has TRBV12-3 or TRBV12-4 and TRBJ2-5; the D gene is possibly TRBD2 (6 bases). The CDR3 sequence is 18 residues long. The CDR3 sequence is CTSCFEGFGGAQQETQYF. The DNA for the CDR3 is TGTACCAGCTGTTTTGAGGGTTTCGGCGGGGCCCAACAAGAGACCCAGTACTTC.

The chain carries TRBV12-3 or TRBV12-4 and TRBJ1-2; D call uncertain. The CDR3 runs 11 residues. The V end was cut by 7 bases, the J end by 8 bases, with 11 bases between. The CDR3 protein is CASTYKGGYTF. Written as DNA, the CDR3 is TGTGCCAGCACGTACAAGGGAGGCTACACCTTC.

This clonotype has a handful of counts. The CDR3 is CAISELQGNYGYTF. In DNA form, the CDR3 reads TGTGCCATCAGTGAGTTGCAGGGGAACTATGGCTACACCTTC. The chain links TRBV10-3 to TRBJ1-2; perhaps TRBD1 as D (6 bases). The germline V gene has CDR1 ENHRY and CDR2 SYGVKD. V was shortened by 1 base and J by 2 bases, with 8 bases between the two germline ends. The CDR3 contains 14 residues.

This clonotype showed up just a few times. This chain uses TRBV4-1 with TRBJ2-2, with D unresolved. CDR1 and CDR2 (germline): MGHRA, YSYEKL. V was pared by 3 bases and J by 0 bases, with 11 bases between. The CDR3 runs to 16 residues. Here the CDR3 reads CASSQPGSSNTGELFF. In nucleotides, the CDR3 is TGCGCCAGCAGCCAGCCGGGCTCTTCGAACACCGGGGAGCTGTTTTTT.